This T cell receptor beta chain was profiled in a study of blood T cell repertoires in COVID-19. Study background: The origin of the acute and convalescent COVID-19 samples was the United States, Italy and Spain. T cells, B-cell-depleted T cells, or PBMCs supplied cDNA or gDNA.

The germline gives CDR1 WNHNN, CDR2 SYGVQD (reference sequence). The length of the CDR3 is 13 residues. The V and J ends lost 0 bases and 5 bases respectively, with 8 bases between them. Here immunoSEQ multiplex PCR was the method, and the copy in TCRdb shows in-frame clones only, minus some. The sample has 250,000 or so clones; 84% are singletons. The chain is built from TRBV10-1 and TRBJ2-7; D gene ambiguous. The specimen was peripheral blood. The TCR sequence derives from a woman between 40 and 50 years old who had recovered from COVID-19. The CDR3 region is CASSESPTNEQYF. The CDR3 nucleotides are TGCGCCAGCAGTGAGTCTCCTACCAACGAGCAGTACTTC.